This TCR beta chain was sequenced during a study of cytomegalovirus exposure and HLA in healthy donors. Study-wide findings and caveats: Among the sequence variants, a highly shared cluster was likely an artifact of sequencing. Associated with cytomegalovirus, according to the listing, were 150 to 200 TCR beta chains.

The PCR employed 60 Vbeta primers together with 13 Jbeta primers. Libraries were prepared by immunoSEQ multiplex PCR; TCRdb keeps only in-frame clonotypes and omits some of them. The sample includes 60,000 to 95,000 clones, around 73% of them seen just once. This clone showed up just once. The antigen remains undetermined. Germline V lookup: CDR1 MNHEY, CDR2 SVGAGI. The ends lost 7 bases at V and 4 bases at J; junction bases unmatched: 7. This CDR3 has 14 residues. The TCR originated in a woman in her thirties or forties in good health and CMV-seropositive. The gene calls are TRBV6-5 and TRBJ1-1; TRBD1 matches at 9 bases. Sequencing used PBMCs. CDR3 in DNA: TGTGCCAGCAAGGCGGGACAGGGCTCCACTGAAGCTTTCTTT. It codes for CASKAGQGSTEAFF.